This T cell receptor beta chain was identified during a study of blood T cell repertoires in COVID-19. Study details: Sites across the United States, Italy and Spain contributed samples from acute and convalescent COVID-19.

The V gene lost 1 base and the J gene lost 5 bases, with 15 bases spanning the gap. The length of the CDR3 is 15 residues. The germline CDR1 and CDR2 sequences are SGHVS and FNYEAQ. This clone turned up a few times. Measured with immunoSEQ multiplex PCR; TCRdb has only the in-frame clones, and not every one. This table has about 330,000 clones, roughly 86% appearing once. This sequence originates from a woman younger than 45 who had recovered from COVID-19. Sequences were obtained from PBMCs or T cells enriched from blood (not recorded which). The rearrangement joins TRBV7-6 to TRBJ2-7; D is possibly TRBD1 (5 bases). The CDR3, as DNA: TGTGCCAGCAGCTTAGGGTCCAGGGCAGTAAACGAGCAGTACTTC. Translating gives CASSLGSRAVNEQYF. The whole variable domain, remainder taken from reference TRBV7-6 and TRBJ2-7, is GAGVSQSPRYKVTKRGQDVALRCDPISGHVSLYWYRQALGQGPEFLTYFNYEAQQDKSGLPNDRFSAERPEGSISTLTIQRTEQRDSAMYRCASSLGSRAVNEQYFGPGTRLTVT.